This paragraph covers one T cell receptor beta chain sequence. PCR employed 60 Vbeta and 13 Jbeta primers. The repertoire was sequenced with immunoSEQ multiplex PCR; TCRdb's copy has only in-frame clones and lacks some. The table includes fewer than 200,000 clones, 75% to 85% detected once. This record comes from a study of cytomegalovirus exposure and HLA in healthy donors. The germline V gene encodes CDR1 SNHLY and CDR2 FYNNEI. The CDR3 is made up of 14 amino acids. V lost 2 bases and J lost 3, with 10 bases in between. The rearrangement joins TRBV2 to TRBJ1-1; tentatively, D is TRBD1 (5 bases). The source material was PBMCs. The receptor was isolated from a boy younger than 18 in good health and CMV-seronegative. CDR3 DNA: TGTGCCAGCAGTGAATTGGGGGAGGACACTGAAGCTTTCTTT. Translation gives CASSELGEDTEAFF.